These 29 T cell receptor beta chains were sequenced from one sample in a study of shared clonotypes between healthy human individuals. TCRdb's table, derived via immunoSEQ multiplex PCR, lists solely in-frame clones and lacks some. The sample includes about 600,000 clones, around 97% of them seen just once. The sample comprised naive CD4+ T cells sorted from blood. The subset denotes: CD45RA+ positively selected. The receptors come from a woman aged 30 to 39 in good health.

This CDR3 is CASTRPQGAQETQYF. The CDR3, as DNA: TGTGCCAGCACTCGCCCACAGGGGGCCCAAGAGACCCAGTACTTC. This chain uses TRBV28 with TRBJ2-5; 9 bases fit TRBD1. The CDR3 has 15 residues. Germline loops: CDR1 MDHEN, CDR2 SYDVKM. V gave up 7 bases and J gave up 1 base; unmatched junction bases: 7.

The chain links TRBV27 to TRBJ1-5; D call uncertain. Trimming shortened V by 3 bases and J by 3 bases, and 12 bases separated the two germline ends. Germline V gene data show CDR1 as MNHEY and CDR2 as SMNVEV (reference sequence). This CDR3 has 15 amino acids. The CDR3 region is CASSFEGKVNQPQHF. The CDR3 coding sequence is TGTGCCAGCAGTTTCGAAGGGAAGGTCAATCAGCCCCAGCATTTT.

The chain couples TRBV19 to TRBJ2-2; 10 positions agree with TRBD1. Germline CDR1 is LNHDA and CDR2 is SQIVND (reference sequence). J lost 5 bases, V lost 5 bases, and 5 bases had no gene match. The CDR3 loop spans 15 amino acids. Here the CDR3 reads CASSPRTGGTGELFF. For the CDR3, the DNA is TGTGCCAGTAGTCCACGGACAGGGGGTACCGGGGAGCTGTTTTTT.

The V gene is TRBV11-2, the J gene TRBJ2-5; possibly TRBD1 or TRBD2 for D (6 bases each). The CDR3 is 13 amino acids. CDR1 and CDR2 (germline): SGHAT, FQNNGV. V lost 4 bases and J 1 base, leaving 7 bases between the germline ends. CDR3 amino acids: CASSSGAQETQYF. In DNA form, the CDR3 reads TGTGCCAGCAGCTCGGGGGCCCAAGAGACCCAGTACTTC. Together with reference TRBV11-2 and TRBJ2-5, the CDR3 gives the full variable domain: EAGVAQSPRYKIIEKRQSVAFWCNPISGHATLYWYQQILGQGPKLLIQFQNNGVVDDSQLPKDRFSAERLKGVDSTLKIQPAKLEDSAVYLCASSSGAQETQYFGPGTRLLVL.

The V call is TRBV4-1, the J call TRBJ2-5; no clear D. This CDR3 spans 17 amino acids. Germline V CDR1 and CDR2: MGHRA, YSYEKL. The V end lost 1 base, the J end lost 4 bases, and 19 bases lay between the germline ends. CDR3 protein: CASSQGGVYTSRETQYF. The CDR3 nucleotides read TGCGCCAGCAGCCAAGGTGGGGTCTATACGTCGCGAGAGACCCAGTACTTC.

The rearrangement links TRBV19 to TRBJ1-6, with 8 bases matching TRBD1. V lost 4 bases and J lost 9; bases outside the gene matches: 5. The length of the CDR3 is 14 residues. Germline lookup yields CDR1 LNHDA and CDR2 SQIVND (reference sequence). This chain's CDR3 is CASSTGQAISPLHF. In DNA form, the CDR3 reads TGTGCCAGTAGTACGGGACAGGCCATTTCACCCCTCCACTTT.

This sequence joins TRBV19 and TRBJ2-2; possibly TRBD1 for D (6 bases). V was cut by 6 bases and J by 1 base, with 12 bases left in between. CDR1 and CDR2 from the germline V gene are LNHDA and SQIVND (reference sequence). The CDR3 has 15 amino acids. The CDR3 is CASRSETGNTGELFF. The DNA for the CDR3 is TGTGCCAGTAGGAGCGAGACAGGGAACACCGGGGAGCTGTTTTTT.

The rearrangement links TRBV7-2 to TRBJ2-2; TRBD1 aligns across 9 bases. Germline values: CDR1 SGHTA, CDR2 FQGNSA. V was pared by 6 bases and J by 5 bases, with 7 bases of the junction left unmatched. The CDR3 length is 15 residues. In DNA form, the CDR3 reads TGTGCCAGCAGAACGACAGGGGGTCGTACCGGGGAGCTGTTTTTT. It yields the protein CASRTTGGRTGELFF. The full variable domain, its missing parts supplied by reference TRBV7-2 and TRBJ2-2, is GAGVSQSPSNKVTEKGKDVELRCDPISGHTALYWYRQSLGQGLEFLIYFQGNSAPDKSGLPSDRFSAERTGGSVSTLTIQRTQQEDSAVYLCASRTTGGRTGELFFGEGSRLTVL.

Comment on this clone: The same CDR3 can be traced to other DNA sequences in this sample. This chain uses TRBV14 with TRBJ2-5; D is unresolved. Trimming took off 1 base at V and 4 bases at J, with 4 bases between the two ends. The CDR3 runs 12 residues. From germline, CDR1 is SGHDN and CDR2 FVKESK. The chain's CDR3 is CASSQARETQYF. The CDR3 DNA sequence: TGTGCCAGCAGCCAAGCGAGAGAGACCCAGTACTTC.

The chain couples TRBV30 to TRBJ2-1; tentatively, D is TRBD1 (5 bases). The V gene's germline CDR1 is GTSNPN and CDR2 SVGIG (reference sequence). The CDR3 consists of 9 residues. This CDR3 is CALGHEQFF. DNA for the CDR3: TGTGCTCTGGGGCATGAGCAGTTCTTC.

The table lists this clone with a few counts. The chain has TRBV20-1 and TRBJ2-5; D uncertain. Germline loops: CDR1 DFQATT, CDR2 SNEGSKA (reference sequence). The CDR3 sequence is 11 residues long. The V end was cut by 6 bases, the J end by 4 bases, with 9 bases between. CDR3 sequence reads: CSAALGETQYF. The CDR3 nucleotides are TGCAGTGCGGCTTTGGGAGAGACCCAGTACTTC.

The chain joins TRBV6-5 to TRBJ2-5, with D tentatively TRBD2 (6 bases). The DNA end is a closer match to TRBJ2-7, so the J assignment may be wrong. This CDR3 has 13 amino acids. Per germline, CDR1 MNHEY and CDR2 SVGAGI. The CDR3 region has the DNA TGTGCCACCTCAGCGGGCCGCTCCTACGAGCAGTACTTC. It encodes CATSAGRSYEQYF.

DNA of the CDR3: TGTGCCTGGAGTAGGCAGGGGTCGCGCACCGGGGAGCTGTTTTTT. Translation: CAWSRQGSRTGELFF. V is TRBV30 and J is TRBJ2-2, with D possibly matching TRBD1 (6 bases). Germline V lookup: CDR1 GTSNPN, CDR2 SVGIG (reference sequence). This CDR3 spans 15 amino acids. V gave up 2 bases and J gave up 4 bases, with 14 bases separating them.

The rearrangement links TRBV18 to TRBJ1-5, with 9 bases aligning to TRBD1. Germline V gene data show CDR1 as KGHSH and CDR2 as LQKENI. There are 15 residues in the CDR3. V trimming: 6 bases; J trimming: 7 bases; junction bases outside the gene matches: 10. As DNA, the CDR3 is TGTGCCAGCTCGGCGGGACAGGGAGGGGAACAGCCCCAGCATTTT. Translating it yields CASSAGQGGEQPQHF. The full variable domain, with the rest looked up from reference TRBV18 and TRBJ1-5, is NAGVMQNPRHLVRRRGQEARLRCSPMKGHSHVYWYRQLPEEGLKFMVYLQKENIIDESGMPKERFSAEFPKEGPSILRIQQVVRGDSAAYFCASSAGQGGEQPQHFGDGTRLSIL.

This sequence joins TRBV10-1 and TRBJ1-4; 8 nucleotides match TRBD1. CDR1 WNHNN and CDR2 SYGVQD come from the germline V gene (reference sequence). Trimming cost V 2 bases and J 8 bases; bases outside gene matches: 4. The CDR3 runs 14 residues. The CDR3 loop reads CASSEPGTGEKLFF. The CDR3, as DNA: TGCGCCAGCAGTGAGCCGGGGACAGGCGAAAAACTGTTTTTT.

This clone was observed a single time. V is TRBV5-8 and J is TRBJ2-2; D gene uncertain. This CDR3 region has 14 residues. CDR1 SGHTS and CDR2 YDEGEE come from the germline V gene. Trimming removed 2 bases at V and 3 bases at J, with 8 bases between. The DNA of the CDR3 is TGTGCCAGCAGCTTAGACGGTTACACCGGGGAGCTGTTTTTT. As protein: CASSLDGYTGELFF.

The chain recombines TRBV13 with TRBJ2-1; D possibly corresponds to TRBD1 (5 bases). This CDR3 spans 16 amino acids. V was cut by 5 bases and J by 0 bases, with 14 bases left in between. In germline, CDR1 is PRHDT, CDR2 FYEKMQ (reference sequence). The CDR3, as DNA: TGTGCCAGCAGCACGCTACAGGCCAGCTCCTACAATGAGCAGTTCTTC. Amino acids: CASSTLQASSYNEQFF.

The V call is TRBV10-3, the J call TRBJ2-7, with 8 bases lining up with TRBD2. The germline gives CDR1 ENHRY, CDR2 SYGVKD. The CDR3 length is 18 residues. Trimming at V came to 1 base and at J to 0 bases, leaving 11 bases not matched to a gene. This CDR3 reads CAISEFLGTSGNSYEQYF. CDR3 nucleotides: TGTGCCATCAGTGAGTTTCTGGGCACTAGCGGTAACTCCTACGAGCAGTACTTC.

The V call is TRBV5-1, the J call TRBJ2-7; 8 positions match TRBD1. This CDR3 has 15 amino acids. Germline lookup yields CDR1 SGHRS and CDR2 YFSETQ. The trim removed 0 bases at V and 5 bases at J, leaving 7 bases unmatched. This CDR3 reads CASSLDGTGIDEQYF. CDR3 sequence (DNA): TGCGCCAGCAGCTTGGACGGGACAGGAATCGACGAGCAGTACTTC.

In regard to this clone: Within the sample, other DNA sequences also encode this same CDR3. The chain couples TRBV18 to TRBJ2-7, with 9 bases identical to TRBD1. V lost 3 bases and J lost 2; bases outside the gene matches: 2. Germline CDR1 KGHSH, CDR2 LQKENI. The CDR3 spans 14 residues. The CDR3, as DNA: TGTGCCAGCTCACCGGGACAGGGAACCTACGAGCAGTACTTC. Amino acids: CASSPGQGTYEQYF.

The chain uses TRBV9 and TRBJ2-2, with D uncertain. Trimming shortened V by 1 base and J by 5 bases, and 3 bases separated the two germline ends. The CDR3 loop spans 12 amino acids. From germline, CDR1 is SGDLS and CDR2 YYNGEE. The DNA for the CDR3 is TGTGCCAGCAGCGTACAGACCGGGGAGCTGTTTTTT. Protein: CASSVQTGELFF.

The chain couples TRBV6-1 to TRBJ2-1, with 7 positions matching TRBD2. Germline V gene sequence: CDR1 MNHNS, CDR2 SASEGT. Trimming cost V 5 bases and J 2 bases; bases outside gene matches: 6. The CDR3 sequence is 15 residues long. As DNA, the CDR3 is TGTGCCAGCAGTCTAGCGGTAGCAACCTACAATGAGCAGTTCTTC. Translation gives CASSLAVATYNEQFF.

The count of this clone is one. This chain connects TRBV11-1 to TRBJ1-1; D unresolved. The CDR3 is made up of 14 amino acids. V shed 5 bases and J shed 4 bases, with 14 bases lying between them. Looked up from germline, CDR1 is SGHAT and CDR2 is FQDESV (reference sequence). Here the CDR3 DNA reads TGTGCCAGCAGCCAAACCGAGGGTGGCACTGAAGCTTTCTTT. It specifies CASSQTEGGTEAFF. Full variable domain (outside the CDR3, taken from reference TRBV11-1 and TRBJ1-1): EAEVAQSPRYKITEKSQAVAFWCDPISGHATLYWYRQILGQGPELLVQFQDESVVDDSQLPKDRFSAERLKGVDSTLKIQPAELGDSAMYLCASSQTEGGTEAFFGQGTRLTVV.

The CDR3 here is CATSRALGRGSYEQYF. The CDR3 coding sequence is TGTGCCACCAGCAGAGCTTTAGGCAGGGGCTCCTACGAGCAGTACTTC. The chain is built from TRBV15 and TRBJ2-7, with D tentatively TRBD1 (6 bases). The V gene lost 1 base and the J gene lost 0 bases, with 13 bases spanning the gap. The CDR3 is made up of 16 amino acids. Germline V gives CDR1 LNHNV, CDR2 YYDKDF (reference sequence).

The chain joins TRBV18 to TRBJ2-7; no definite D call. Trimming took 5 bases from V and 3 from J, leaving 8 bases between them. CDR1 is KGHSH, CDR2 LQKENI, per germline. The CDR3 covers 12 residues. The CDR3 loop is CASSSTSYEQYF. As DNA, the CDR3 is TGTGCCAGCTCATCGACAAGCTACGAGCAGTACTTC.

The chain links TRBV7-2 to TRBJ2-1; D is unclear. V gave up 5 bases and J gave up 4 bases, with 9 bases separating them. CDR3 length: 13 amino acids. CDR1 SGHTA and CDR2 FQGNSA come from the germline V gene. The CDR3 nucleotides are TGTGCCAGCAGCGCGGCCGTATACAATGAGCAGTTCTTC. This encodes CASSAAVYNEQFF.

The CDR3, as DNA: TGTGCCAGTAAACCACACCACTCCTACGAGCAGTACTTC. Translating it yields CASKPHHSYEQYF. V is TRBV27 and J is TRBJ2-7; no firm D call. Trimming pared 9 bases from V and 0 bases from J, leaving 12 bases between. Germline-derived CDR1 and CDR2 are MNHEY and SMNVEV (reference sequence). CDR3 length equals 13 residues.

The rearrangement links TRBV6-1 to TRBJ2-1; D may be TRBD2 (7 bases). The germline V and J ends were trimmed by 4 bases and 6 bases, with 16 bases remaining between them. Looked up from germline, CDR1 is MNHNS and CDR2 is SASEGT. The CDR3 runs to 15 residues. CDR3 sequence reads: CASSAAEGGTNEQFF. The DNA for the CDR3 is TGTGCCAGCAGTGCGGCGGAGGGGGGGACCAATGAGCAGTTCTTC.

The chain recombines TRBV4-2 with TRBJ2-3; 9 bases are a match to TRBD2. Germline V lookup: CDR1 LGHNA, CDR2 YNFKEQ. The length of the CDR3 is 17 residues. The ends lost 1 base at V and 2 bases at J; junction bases unmatched: 7. The CDR3 DNA sequence: TGTGCCAGCAGCCAAGGGTTAGCGGGAGCCATCACAGATACGCAGTATTTT. This codes for CASSQGLAGAITDTQYF.